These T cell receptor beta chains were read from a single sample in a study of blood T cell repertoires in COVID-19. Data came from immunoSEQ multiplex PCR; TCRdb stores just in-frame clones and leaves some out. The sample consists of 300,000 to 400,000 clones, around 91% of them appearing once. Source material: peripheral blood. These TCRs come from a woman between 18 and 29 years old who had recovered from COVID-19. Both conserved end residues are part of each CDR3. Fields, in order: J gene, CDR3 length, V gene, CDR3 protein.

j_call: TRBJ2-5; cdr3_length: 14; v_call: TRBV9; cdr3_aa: CASSVVSRGETQYF
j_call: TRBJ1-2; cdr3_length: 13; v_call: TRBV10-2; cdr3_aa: CASSSQGARGYTF
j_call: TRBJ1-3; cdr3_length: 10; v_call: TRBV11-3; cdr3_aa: CASSGLTIYF
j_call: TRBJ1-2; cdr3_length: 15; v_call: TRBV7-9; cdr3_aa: CASSSQEGQLYGYTF
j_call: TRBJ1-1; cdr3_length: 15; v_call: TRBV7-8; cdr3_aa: CASSPGPGEGTEAFF
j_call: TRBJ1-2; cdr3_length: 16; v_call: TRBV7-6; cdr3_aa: CASSLEVSISGWNHTF
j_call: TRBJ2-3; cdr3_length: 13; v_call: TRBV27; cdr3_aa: CASSLFYTDTQYF
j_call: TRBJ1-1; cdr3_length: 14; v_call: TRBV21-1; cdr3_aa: CASSNGQGNTEAFF
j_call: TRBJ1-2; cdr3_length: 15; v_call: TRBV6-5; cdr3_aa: CASSYSSRGGNGYTF
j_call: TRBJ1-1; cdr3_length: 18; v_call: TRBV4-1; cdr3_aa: CASSHPGPRQGADTEAFF
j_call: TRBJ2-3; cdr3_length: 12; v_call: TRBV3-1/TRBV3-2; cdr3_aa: CASSQSPGLQYF
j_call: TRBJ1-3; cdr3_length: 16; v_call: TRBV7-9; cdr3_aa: CASSEAYRVSGNTIYF
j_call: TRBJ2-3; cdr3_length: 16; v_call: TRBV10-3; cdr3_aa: CAISDGLAGGRDTQYF
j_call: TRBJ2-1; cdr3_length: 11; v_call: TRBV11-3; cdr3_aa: CASSLRDEQFF
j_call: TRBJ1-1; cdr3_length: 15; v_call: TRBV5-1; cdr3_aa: CASSAQAMRDTEAFF
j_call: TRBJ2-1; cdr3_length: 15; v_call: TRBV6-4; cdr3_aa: CASSPTGGVLNEQFF
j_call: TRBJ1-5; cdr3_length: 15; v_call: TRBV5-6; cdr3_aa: CASSPGTSLRQPQHF
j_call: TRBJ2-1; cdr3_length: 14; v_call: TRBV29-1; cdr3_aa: CSVEAGTGGNEQFF
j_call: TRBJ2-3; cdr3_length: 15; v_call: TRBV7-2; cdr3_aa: CASSFGGGHTDTQYF
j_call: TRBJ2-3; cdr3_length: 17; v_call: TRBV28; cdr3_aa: CASSLEASGRRTDTQYF
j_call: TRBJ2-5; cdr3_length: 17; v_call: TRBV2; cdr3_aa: CASSEALPGLLQETQYF
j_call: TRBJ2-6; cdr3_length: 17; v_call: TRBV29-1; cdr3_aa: CSAPSASGRGGANVLTF
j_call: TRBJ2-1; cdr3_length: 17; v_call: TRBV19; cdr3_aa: CASSTPFGKSSYNEQFF
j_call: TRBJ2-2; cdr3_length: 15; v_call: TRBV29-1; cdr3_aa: CSVPHREGPSGELFF
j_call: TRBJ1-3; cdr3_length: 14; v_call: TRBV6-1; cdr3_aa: CASTTGGSGNTIYF
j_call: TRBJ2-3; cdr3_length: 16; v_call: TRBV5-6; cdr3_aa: CASSLAGRGSADTQYF
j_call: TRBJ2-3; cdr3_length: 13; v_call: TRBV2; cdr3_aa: CASAPSRPDTQYF
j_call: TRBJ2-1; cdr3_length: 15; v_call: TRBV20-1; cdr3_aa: CSASFGWSGSNEQFF
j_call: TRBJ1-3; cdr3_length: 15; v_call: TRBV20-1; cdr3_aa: CSASIDRHSGNTIYF
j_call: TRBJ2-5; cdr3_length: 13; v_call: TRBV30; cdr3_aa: CAWRGGQGRTQYF
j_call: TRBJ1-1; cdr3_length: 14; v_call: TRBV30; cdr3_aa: CAWILRDRMQRAFF
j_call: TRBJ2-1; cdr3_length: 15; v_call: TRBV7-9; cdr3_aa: CASSPRTSAYNEQFF
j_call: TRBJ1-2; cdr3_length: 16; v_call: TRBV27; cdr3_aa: CASSFGTGANSGGYTF
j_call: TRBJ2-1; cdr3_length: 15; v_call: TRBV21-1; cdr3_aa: CASSLSGSNMNEQFF
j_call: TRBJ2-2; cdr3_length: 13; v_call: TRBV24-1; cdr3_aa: CATQDRGTGELFF
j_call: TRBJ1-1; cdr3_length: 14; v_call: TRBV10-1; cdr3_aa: CASGGRKINTEAFF
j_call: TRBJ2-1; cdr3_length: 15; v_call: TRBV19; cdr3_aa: CASTLTSGRAGEQFF
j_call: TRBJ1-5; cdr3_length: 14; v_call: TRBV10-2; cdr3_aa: CASSTGVANQPQHF
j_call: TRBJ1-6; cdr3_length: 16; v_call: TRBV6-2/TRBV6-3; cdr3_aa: CASSSDRGHRYSPLHF
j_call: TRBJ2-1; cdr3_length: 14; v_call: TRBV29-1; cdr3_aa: CSVEGTGRYNEQFF
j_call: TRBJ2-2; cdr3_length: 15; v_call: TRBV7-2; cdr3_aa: CASSPTGLNTGELFF
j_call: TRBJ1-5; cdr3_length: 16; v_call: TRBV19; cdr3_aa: CASSTKNRGRRQPQHF
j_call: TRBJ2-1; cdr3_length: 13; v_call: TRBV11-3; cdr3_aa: CASRDSRYNEQFF
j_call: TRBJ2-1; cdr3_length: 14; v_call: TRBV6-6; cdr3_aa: CASSYGRSYNEQFF
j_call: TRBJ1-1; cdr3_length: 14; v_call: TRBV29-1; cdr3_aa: CSARRQGMNTEAFF
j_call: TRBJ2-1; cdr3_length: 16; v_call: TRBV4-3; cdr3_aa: CASSQGTSGDYNEQFF
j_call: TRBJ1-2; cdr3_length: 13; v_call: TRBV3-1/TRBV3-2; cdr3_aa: CASSHNSDYGYTF
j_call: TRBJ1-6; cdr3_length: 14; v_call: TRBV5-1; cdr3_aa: CASSFGQANSPLHF
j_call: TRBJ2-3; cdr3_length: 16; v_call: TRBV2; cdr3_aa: CASTTPGLAGRYTQYF
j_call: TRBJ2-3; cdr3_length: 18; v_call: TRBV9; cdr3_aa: CASSVGASGRTNTDTQYF
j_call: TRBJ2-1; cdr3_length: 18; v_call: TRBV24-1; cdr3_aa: CATSDRLPGLASYNEQFF
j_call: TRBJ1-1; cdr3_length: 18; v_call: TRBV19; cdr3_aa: CASSSNTKLTGRFGEAFF
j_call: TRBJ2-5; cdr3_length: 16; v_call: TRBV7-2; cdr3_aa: CASSLVSGGYQETQYF
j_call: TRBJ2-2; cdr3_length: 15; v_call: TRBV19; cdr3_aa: CASSSFFRFTGELFF
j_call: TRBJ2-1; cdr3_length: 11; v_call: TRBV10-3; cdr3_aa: CASGSSNEQFF
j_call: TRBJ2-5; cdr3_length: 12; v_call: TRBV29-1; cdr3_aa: CSVVGVQETQYF
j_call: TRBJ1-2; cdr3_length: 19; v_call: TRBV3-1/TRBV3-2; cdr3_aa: CASSQDHRTGITYLGGYTF